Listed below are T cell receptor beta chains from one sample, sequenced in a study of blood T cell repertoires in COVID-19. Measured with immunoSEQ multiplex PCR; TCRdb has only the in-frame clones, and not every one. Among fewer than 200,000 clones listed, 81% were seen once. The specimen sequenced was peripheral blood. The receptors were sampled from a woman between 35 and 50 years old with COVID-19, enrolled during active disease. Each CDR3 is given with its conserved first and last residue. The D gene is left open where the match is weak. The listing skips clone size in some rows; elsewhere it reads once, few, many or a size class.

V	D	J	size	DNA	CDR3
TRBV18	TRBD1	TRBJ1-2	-	TGTGCCAGCTCACCACTACAGGGGGCCGACTATGGCTACACCTTC	CASSPLQGADYGYTF
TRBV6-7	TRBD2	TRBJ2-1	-	TGTGCCAGCACCGCCGGGACTAAAGGCCCCCCTCACTACAATGAGCAGTTCTTC	CASTAGTKGPPHYNEQFF
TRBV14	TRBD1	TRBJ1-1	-	TGTGCCAGACTAGGGACAGACCTACGATTGAACACTGAAGCTTTCTTT	CARLGTDLRLNTEAFF
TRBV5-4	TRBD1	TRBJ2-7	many	TGTGCCAGCAGCGGACAGGGCCTCTCCTACGAGCAGTACTTC	CASSGQGLSYEQYF
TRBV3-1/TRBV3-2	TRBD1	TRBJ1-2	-	TGTGCCAGCAGCCTCACCGGGACAGGGGGGGTAGGTGGCTACACCTTC	CASSLTGTGGVGGYTF
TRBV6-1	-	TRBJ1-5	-	TGTGCCAGCAGTGACGGGGTAGGGAGTTATCAGCCCCAGCATTTT	CASSDGVGSYQPQHF
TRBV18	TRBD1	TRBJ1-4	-	TGTGCCAGCTCACCAGACAGGGCCGGTAATGAAAAACTGTTTTTT	CASSPDRAGNEKLFF
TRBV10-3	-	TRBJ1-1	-	TGTGCCATCAGTGGCCAGTCCAGGGGGAACACTGAAGCTTTCTTT	CAISGQSRGNTEAFF
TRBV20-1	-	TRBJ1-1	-	TGCAGTGCCCTAAGGGGAACTGAAGCTTTCTTT	CSALRGTEAFF
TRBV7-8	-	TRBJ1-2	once	TGTGCCAGCAGCTTAGTCTCTAACTATGGCTACACCTTC	CASSLVSNYGYTF
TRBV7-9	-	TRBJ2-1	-	TGTGCCAGCAGTCTCGCACAGGTTCGTAGGGATGAGCAGTTCTTC	CASSLAQVRRDEQFF
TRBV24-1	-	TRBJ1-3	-	TGTGCCACCAGTCAGGGAACGACCTCTGGAAACACCATATATTTT	CATSQGTTSGNTIYF
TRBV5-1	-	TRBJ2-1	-	TGCGCCAGCAGCTTGGGGAGCAATGAGCAGTTCTTC	CASSLGSNEQFF
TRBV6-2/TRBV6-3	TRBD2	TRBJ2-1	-	TGTGCCAGCAGTCGGACTAGCTGGACAGCCAATGAGCAGTTCTTC	CASSRTSWTANEQFF
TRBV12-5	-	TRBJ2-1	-	TGTGCTAGTGGTTTGGTCGGCAATGAGCAGTTCTTC	CASGLVGNEQFF
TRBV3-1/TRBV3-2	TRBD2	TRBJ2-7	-	TGTGCCAGCAGCCAAGAGAAGATAGCGGGCGCCTACGAGCAGTACTTC	CASSQEKIAGAYEQYF
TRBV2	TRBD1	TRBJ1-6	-	TGTGCCAGCAGGGAAGGGGACAGCAAGACTTCACCCCTCCACTTT	CASREGDSKTSPLHF
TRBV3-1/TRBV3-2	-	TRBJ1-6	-	TGTGCCAGCAGCCCCTTTGCCGGGGGTAGAGGTTCACCCCTCCACTTT	CASSPFAGGRGSPLHF
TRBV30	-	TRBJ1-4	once	TGTGCCTGGAGTGCCAAAGGGATCTTCTTAGCGGAACTGTTTTTT	CAWSAKGIFLAELFF
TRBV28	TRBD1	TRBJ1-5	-	TGTGCCAGCTCGGACAGGGTTCAGCCCCAGCATTTT	CASSDRVQPQHF
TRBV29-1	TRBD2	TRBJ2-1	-	TGCAGCGTTGAACTAGCGGGCGCCTACAATGAGCAGTTCTTC	CSVELAGAYNEQFF
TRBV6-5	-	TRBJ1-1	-	TGTGCCAGCAGTATCAGGGAGGGCACTGAAGCTTTCTTT	CASSIREGTEAFF
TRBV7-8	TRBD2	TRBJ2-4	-	TGTGCCAGCAGCTTAGGGCGGACTAGCGGGCAAGCCGAGGGCATTCAGTACTTC	CASSLGRTSGQAEGIQYF
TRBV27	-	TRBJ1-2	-	TGTGCCAGCAGTTTATACAGCTACTATGGCTACACCTTC	CASSLYSYYGYTF
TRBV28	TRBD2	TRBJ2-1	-	TGTGCCAGCAGTTCCCCCTCTTCGGGAGGCAGGCTTGAGCAGTTCTTC	CASSSPSSGGRLEQFF
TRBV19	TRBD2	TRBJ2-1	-	TGTGCCAGTAGTATAGGGACTAGCGTGAATGAGCAGTTCTTC	CASSIGTSVNEQFF
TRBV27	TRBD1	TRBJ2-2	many	TGTGCCAGCAGCCCGACAGGGATAGCGGGGGAGCTGTTTTTT	CASSPTGIAGELFF
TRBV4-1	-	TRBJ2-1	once	TGCGCCAGCAGCCAGGGGCTTGACAGGTACAATGAGCAGTTCTTC	CASSQGLDRYNEQFF
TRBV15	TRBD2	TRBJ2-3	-	TGTGCCACCAGCAGGATCAAACTAGCGGGAGGCGCAGATACGCAGTATTTT	CATSRIKLAGGADTQYF
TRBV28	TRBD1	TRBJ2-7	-	TGTGCCAGCAAACTAGGGGGCTGGGCCTACGAGCAGTACTTC	CASKLGGWAYEQYF
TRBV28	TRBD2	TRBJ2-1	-	TGTGCCAGCAGTTTGCCTAGCGGGAGTCGCAATGAGCAGTTCTTC	CASSLPSGSRNEQFF
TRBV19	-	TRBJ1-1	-	TGTGCCAGTAGTGGCCGGGACTCCGACACTGAAGCTTTCTTT	CASSGRDSDTEAFF
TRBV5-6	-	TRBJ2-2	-	TGTGCCAGCAGCGGTAGCGGAGTAAACACCGGGGAGCTGTTTTTT	CASSGSGVNTGELFF
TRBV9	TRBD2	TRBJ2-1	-	TGTGCCAGCAGCGTAGCTACCGGGGGGACTGGATGGGCCAATGAGCAGTTCTTC	CASSVATGGTGWANEQFF
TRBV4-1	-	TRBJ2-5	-	TGCGCCAGCAGCCAAATGCCACCGCGGCAGGAGACCCAGTACTTC	CASSQMPPRQETQYF
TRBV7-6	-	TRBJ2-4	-	TGTGCCAGCAGCTTAGGTCCTTTGGCTCAGAAAGCCAAAAACATTCAGTACTTC	CASSLGPLAQKAKNIQYF
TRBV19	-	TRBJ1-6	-	TGTGCCAGTAGTAGGGGCGAAGGCTCCTATAATTCACCCCTCCACTTT	CASSRGEGSYNSPLHF